This TCR beta chain was recorded in a study of naive and memory T cell subsets. Study-wide results and caveats: Gini index rose across naive, CM, EM and EMRA in CD4 and CD8. There was no ground truth to check naive and memory subset results.

This clonotype was seen ten or more times. Its target is not known. The beta constant-region primer was an equimolar mix of two oligonucleotides covering TRBC1 and TRBC2. A 12-nucleotide UMI and the SP2 primer were added to the cDNA 3' end by oligonucleotide ligation. TCRdb recomputed calls from the UMI-ligation and nested PCR reads with MiXCR, one row per CDR3 protein. The sample lists some 87,000 distinct CDR3 sequences, 6% to 7.5% occurring once. Separate alpha and beta amplification began at the second PCR step. CDR3 length: 16 residues. Per germline, CDR1 LGHDT and CDR2 YNNKEL (reference sequence). V lost 4 bases, J lost 1 base, and 16 bases lay in between.

Sequencing input: central memory CD4+ T cells from blood. The chain employs TRBV3-1 and TRBJ1-1; TRBD1 might be the D (6 bases). This clonotype was obtained from a human donor in good health. The DNA of the CDR3 is TGTGCCAGCAGCCCACGAATTGGACAGAAGAACACTGAAGCTTTCTTT. The encoded protein is CASSPRIGQKNTEAFF.